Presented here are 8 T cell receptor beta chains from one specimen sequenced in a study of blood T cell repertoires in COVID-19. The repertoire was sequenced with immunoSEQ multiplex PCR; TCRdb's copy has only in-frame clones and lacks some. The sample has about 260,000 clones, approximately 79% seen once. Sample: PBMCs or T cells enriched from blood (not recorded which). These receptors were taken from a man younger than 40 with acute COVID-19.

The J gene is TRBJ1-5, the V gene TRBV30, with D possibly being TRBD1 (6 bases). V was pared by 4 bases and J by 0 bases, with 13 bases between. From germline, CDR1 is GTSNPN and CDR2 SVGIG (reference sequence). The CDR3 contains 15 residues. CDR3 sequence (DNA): TGTGCCTGGACCCGAGGGGGAAATAGCAATCAGCCCCAGCATTTT. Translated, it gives CAWTRGGNSNQPQHF.

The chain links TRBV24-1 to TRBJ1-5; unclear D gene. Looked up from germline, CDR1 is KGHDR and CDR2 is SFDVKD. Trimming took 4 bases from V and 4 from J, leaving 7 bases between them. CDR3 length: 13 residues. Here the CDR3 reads CATSEPNNQPQHF. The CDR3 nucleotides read TGTGCCACCAGTGAACCTAATAATCAGCCCCAGCATTTT.

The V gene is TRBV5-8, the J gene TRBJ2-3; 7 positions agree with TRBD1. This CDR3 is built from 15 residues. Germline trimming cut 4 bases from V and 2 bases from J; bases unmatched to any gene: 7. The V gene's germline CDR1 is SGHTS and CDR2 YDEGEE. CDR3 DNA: TGTGCCAGCAGCACCCGGGACAGCGACACAGATACGCAGTATTTT. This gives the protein CASSTRDSDTDTQYF.

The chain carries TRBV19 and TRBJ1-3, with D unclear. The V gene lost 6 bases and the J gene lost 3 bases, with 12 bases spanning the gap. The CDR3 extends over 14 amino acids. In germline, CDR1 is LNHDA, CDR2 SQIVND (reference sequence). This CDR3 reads CASSFRESGNTIYF. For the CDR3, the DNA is TGTGCCAGTAGCTTCCGGGAAAGTGGAAACACCATATATTTT.

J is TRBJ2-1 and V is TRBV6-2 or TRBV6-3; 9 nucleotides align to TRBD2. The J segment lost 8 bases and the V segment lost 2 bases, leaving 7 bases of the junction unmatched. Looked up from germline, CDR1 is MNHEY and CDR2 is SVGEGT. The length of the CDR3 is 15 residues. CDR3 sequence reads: CASSYERGALDEQFF. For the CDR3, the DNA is TGTGCCAGCAGTTACGAGCGGGGGGCCTTGGATGAGCAGTTCTTC.

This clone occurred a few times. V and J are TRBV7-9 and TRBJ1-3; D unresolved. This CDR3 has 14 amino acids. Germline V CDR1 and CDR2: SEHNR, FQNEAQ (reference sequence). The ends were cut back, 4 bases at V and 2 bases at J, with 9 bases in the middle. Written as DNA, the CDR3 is TGTGCCAGCAGCTATGGAGTTCCTGGAAACACCATATATTTT. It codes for CASSYGVPGNTIYF.

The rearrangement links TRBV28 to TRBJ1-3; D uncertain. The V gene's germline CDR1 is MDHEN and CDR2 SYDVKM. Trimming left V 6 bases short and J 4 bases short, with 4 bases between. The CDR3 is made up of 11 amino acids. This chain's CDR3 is CASSLGNTIYF. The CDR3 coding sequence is TGTGCCAGCAGCTTGGGAAACACCATATATTTT.

The CDR3 coding sequence is TGCAGCGTTGGAAGGACTAGCGGGAATGAGCAGTTCTTC. Translated: CSVGRTSGNEQFF. The chain links TRBV29-1 to TRBJ2-1; TRBD2 matches 11 bases. V lost 4 bases, J lost 7 bases, and 3 bases stayed unmatched. This CDR3 has 13 residues. Looked up from germline, CDR1 is SQVTM and CDR2 is ANQGSEA.